This T cell receptor beta chain was identified in a study of blood T cell repertoires in COVID-19. Across the whole study: COVID-19 samples from acute and convalescent phases originated in the United States, Italy and Spain. Sample material is recorded as cDNA or gDNA derived from T cells, B-cell-depleted T cells, or PBMCs.

Measured with immunoSEQ multiplex PCR; TCRdb has only the in-frame clones, and not every one. The repertoire holds roughly 250,000 clones, with about four fifths as singletons. Sequencing was done on a sample of peripheral blood. The source is a woman in her 40s who had recovered from COVID-19.

For the CDR3, the DNA is TGTGCCAGCAGCGTAGCTCCGAGAAGGGGCCGAGACTATGGCTACACCTTC. It is translated as CASSVAPRRGRDYGYTF. The chain is built from TRBV9 and TRBJ1-2, with a possible D match to TRBD1 (5 bases). The germline V gene encodes CDR1 SGDLS and CDR2 YYNGEE. This CDR3 has 17 residues. The germline V and J ends were trimmed by 0 bases and 3 bases, with 18 bases remaining between them.